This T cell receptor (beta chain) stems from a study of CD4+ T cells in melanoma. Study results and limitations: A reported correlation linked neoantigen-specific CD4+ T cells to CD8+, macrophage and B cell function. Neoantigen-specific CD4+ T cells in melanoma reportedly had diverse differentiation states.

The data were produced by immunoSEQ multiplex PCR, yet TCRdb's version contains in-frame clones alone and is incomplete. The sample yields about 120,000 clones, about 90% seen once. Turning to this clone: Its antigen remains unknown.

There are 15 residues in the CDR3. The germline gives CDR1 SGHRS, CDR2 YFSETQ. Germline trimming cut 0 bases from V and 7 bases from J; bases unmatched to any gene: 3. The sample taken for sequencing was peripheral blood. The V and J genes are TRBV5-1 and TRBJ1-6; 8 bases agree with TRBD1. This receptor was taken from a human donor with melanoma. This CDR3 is CASSLGTGHNSPLHF. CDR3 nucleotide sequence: TGCGCCAGCAGCTTGGGGACAGGGCACAATTCACCCCTCCACTTT.